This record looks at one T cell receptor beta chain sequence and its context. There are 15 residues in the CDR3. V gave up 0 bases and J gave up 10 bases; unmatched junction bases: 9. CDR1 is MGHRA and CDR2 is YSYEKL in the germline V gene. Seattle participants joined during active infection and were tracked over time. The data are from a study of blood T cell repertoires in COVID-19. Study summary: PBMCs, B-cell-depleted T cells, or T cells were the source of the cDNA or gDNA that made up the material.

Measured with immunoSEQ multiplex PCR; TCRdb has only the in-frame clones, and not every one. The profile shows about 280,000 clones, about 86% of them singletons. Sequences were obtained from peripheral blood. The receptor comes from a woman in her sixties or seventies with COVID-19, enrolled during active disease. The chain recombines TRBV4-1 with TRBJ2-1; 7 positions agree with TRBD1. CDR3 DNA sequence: TGCGCCAGCAGCCAAGAGGTTCCCGGGACAGAAGAGCAGTTCTTC. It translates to CASSQEVPGTEEQFF.